The entry below gives a single T cell receptor beta chain sequence along with its context. Its antigen has not been determined. No much larger clone is present one base from it, and per-base qualities are unavailable. The data were taken from a study of cytomegalovirus exposure and HLA in healthy donors (dated by TCRdb to the late 2010s). About the full investigation: The 500 to 700 repertoires of the first cohort and the 110 or so validation repertoires were produced on the same platform, according to a later analysis. A separate validation cohort of approximately 120 different subjects was used in addition to the roughly 640-subject first cohort. The study aimed to test whether signatures of past pathogen exposure could be identified by cataloging public T cell receptors. To predict cytomegalovirus infection status, the study combined high-throughput TCR immunosequencing, statistical association of individual TCRs with disease status, and machine learning.

From the cysteine up to the phenylalanine, the CDR3 has a length of 13 residues. Only the CDR3 DNA is retained, 39 bases long and in frame from the first base. The junction carries 8 bases between V and J, which are trimmed by 3 bases and 5 bases respectively. Looking up the germline V gene yields CDR1 MNHNS and CDR2 SASEGT. General findings and caveats noted by the study authors: A later analysis lacked HLA typing for the validation cohort, so it scored co-occurrence in that cohort across all 130 or so repertoires. Three of the identified cytomegalovirus-associated TCR beta chains were confirmed in vitro to be specific for cytomegalovirus antigens. The study gave a list of 150 to 200 TCR beta chains associated with cytomegalovirus. Across donors, most TCR sequences were observed very rarely, whereas some public TCRs were present in many individuals. Of the cluster scores, roughly 93% were above 0 in a later analysis, which found that TCRs clustered in the first cohort also tended to co-occur in the 120 validation repertoires. The classifier was reported to diagnose cytomegalovirus status with high specificity and sensitivity in both the original and validation cohorts. According to the authors, the approach could potentially be generalized to other disease states and immunological phenotypes.

The receptor library was made with the immunoSEQ multiplex PCR assay. The study's own analysis went as follows. A statistical classification framework was developed to diagnose cytomegalovirus status using the catalog of TCR beta chain sequences. Here the immuneACCESS table is served through TCRdb, limited to in-frame sequences with V and J called. Missing clones are a known gap in these copies; in checked studies unresolved V genes cover under half, and the rest lacks a known reason. The V and J calls and clone size are taken from that table; D and trimming were inferred from the DNA. Across this sample there are some 110,000 clones, with 94% seen only once. Roughly 1.2% of the sample is in the top ten clones. Separate from the approximately 700-subject first cohort, the validation cohort of 95 to 150 subjects was the group to which the donors belonged.

This sequence originates from a young woman in good health and CMV-seronegative. The sequence links TRBV6-1 to TRBJ1-5; no D gene is confidently identified. Sequencing was done on a sample of PBMCs. The DNA reads TGTGCCAGCAGTGAGAGAACTCATCAGCCCCAGCATTTT. This yields the protein CASSERTHQPQHF.